This is a list of T cell receptor beta chains from one sample in a study of blood T cell repertoires in COVID-19. Assay used: immunoSEQ multiplex PCR; TCRdb lists only in-frame clones, some missing. Of more than 90,000 clones listed, about nine tenths are singletons. Material for sequencing was peripheral blood. These receptors were obtained from a human donor in a cohort sampled during active COVID-19. Each CDR3 is given with its conserved first and last residue. A D gene is named only where the DNA matches it firmly. Only some rows state a clone size, as once, few, many or a class for expanded clones.

>TRBD1|TRBV19|.|TRBJ2-7
TGTGCCAGTAGTACCCAGACAGGGGGGCTCTACGAGCAGTACTTC
CASSTQTGGLYEQYF
>.|TRBV6-4|.|TRBJ2-1
TGTGCCAGCAGTGAGGGGCTCAGTCTCTACAATGAGCAGTTCTTC
CASSEGLSLYNEQFF
>.|TRBV20-1|once|TRBJ2-2
TGCAGTGCTACTGACAGCCTAGGCACCGGGGAGCTGTTTTTT
CSATDSLGTGELFF
>.|TRBV7-9|.|TRBJ2-5
TGTGCCAGCAGCTTGTCCCCCAAAGAGACCCAGTACTTC
CASSLSPKETQYF
>TRBD1|TRBV28|.|TRBJ2-1
TGTGCCAGCAGTGGGACCGCGGGCAGGGGGCGAAGGAATGAGCAGTTCTTC
CASSGTAGRGRRNEQFF
>.|TRBV4-1|.|TRBJ1-2
TGCGCCAGCAGCCAAGATCCAGGCGGGGCAGGGAAGTCCAACTATGGCTACACCTTC
CASSQDPGGAGKSNYGYTF
>.|TRBV6-5|few|TRBJ2-7
TGTGCCAGCAGAGACTCAGTCTCCTACGAGCAGTACTTC
CASRDSVSYEQYF
>.|TRBV2|.|TRBJ1-5
TGTGCCAGCAACGGGGGAAATAGCAATCAGCCCCAGCATTTT
CASNGGNSNQPQHF
>.|TRBV2|.|TRBJ1-1
TGTGCCAGCAGTCGCGGACAGTTCATGAACACTGAAGCTTTCTTT
CASSRGQFMNTEAFF
>TRBD1|TRBV6-6|.|TRBJ2-7
TGTGCCAGCAGTTACTCGAGGGACAGAGGCTACGAGCAGTACTTC
CASSYSRDRGYEQYF
>.|TRBV6-4|.|TRBJ1-2
TGTGCCAGCAGTCCCGATTCATCCGGGACAACGGTGACCTTC
CASSPDSSGTTVTF
>TRBD2|TRBV3-1/TRBV3-2|few|TRBJ2-1
TGTGCCAGCAGCCCTATCTGGACTAGCGGTAATGAGCAGTTCTTC
CASSPIWTSGNEQFF
>.|TRBV28|.|TRBJ1-2
TGTGCCACCTCGAGCGGGCGGAACTATGGCTACACCTTC
CATSSGRNYGYTF
>.|TRBV2|.|TRBJ1-4
TGTGCCAGCAGTGAAGCCAGGCAGGTTGAAAAACTGTTTTTT
CASSEARQVEKLFF
>.|TRBV19|.|TRBJ2-7
TGTGCCAGTAGTTGGGGTAGCGGCGCCTACGAGCAGTACTTC
CASSWGSGAYEQYF
>.|TRBV14|.|TRBJ2-2
TGTGCCAGCAGCCAAGTTGGAGGATCTAACACCGGGGAGCTGTTTTTT
CASSQVGGSNTGELFF
>.|TRBV7-3|.|TRBJ2-1
TGTGCCAGCAGCTTAGGGGGCCCGAATGAGCAGTTCTTC
CASSLGGPNEQFF
>.|TRBV6-5|.|TRBJ1-6
TGTGCCAGCAGTCCCCCGCAGGGACTAAATTCACCCCTCCACTTT
CASSPPQGLNSPLHF
>.|TRBV23-1|.|TRBJ2-5
TGCGCCAGCAGTCAATCGGGGCAGGGATTTTACGAGACCCAGTACTTC
CASSQSGQGFYETQYF
>.|TRBV5-4|.|TRBJ2-1
TGTGCCAGCAGCTTGGAAACTGAGAATGAGCAGTTCTTC
CASSLETENEQFF
>.|TRBV4-1|.|TRBJ1-1
TGCGCCAGCAGCCAAAAAGTCATGACAGAGAACACTGAAGCTTTCTTT
CASSQKVMTENTEAFF
>.|TRBV5-5|.|TRBJ1-6
TGTGCCAGCAGCTTTACTGCCGAGACAGGAAATTCACCCCTCCACTTT
CASSFTAETGNSPLHF
>.|TRBV3-1/TRBV3-2|once|TRBJ1-4
TGTGCCAGCAGCCAAAGGCCCTACAGGCCCTCTAATGAAAAACTGTTTTTT
CASSQRPYRPSNEKLFF
>.|TRBV3-1/TRBV3-2|.|TRBJ1-5
TGTGCCAGCAGCCAAGATCCCAGCGATAGCCCCTTACATCAGCCCCAGCATTTT
CASSQDPSDSPLHQPQHF
>TRBD2|TRBV2|.|TRBJ2-4
TGTGCCAGCAGGACGGGTAGCGGGGTAAACATTCAGTACTTC
CASRTGSGVNIQYF
>TRBD2|TRBV9|.|TRBJ2-3
TGTGCCAGCAGCCCAACCTGGACTAGCGCCCAACCCACAGATACGCAGTATTTT
CASSPTWTSAQPTDTQYF
>.|TRBV9|.|TRBJ1-1
TGTGCCAGCAACTCCAACGGACTAAACACTGAAGCTTTCTTT
CASNSNGLNTEAFF
>TRBD1|TRBV6-4|.|TRBJ1-1
TGTGCCAGCAGTAGTTTTCAGGGGGGCACTGAAGCTTTCTTT
CASSSFQGGTEAFF
>TRBD1|TRBV5-1|.|TRBJ1-2
TGCGCCAGCAGCCCGGGACAGGGGGCGTTTAATGGCTACACCTTC
CASSPGQGAFNGYTF
>.|TRBV11-2|once|TRBJ2-7
TGTGCCAGCAGCTTAGGAACAGGGCCCGACGAGCAGTACTTC
CASSLGTGPDEQYF
>TRBD1|TRBV5-1|.|TRBJ1-1
TGCGCCAGCAGCTCGCGGGGACAGACTAACACTGAAGCTTTCTTT
CASSSRGQTNTEAFF
>.|TRBV5-6|once|TRBJ1-5
TGTGCCAGCTACCGCGCGAAAAAACAGGGAAGTAATCAGCCCCAGCATTTT
CASYRAKKQGSNQPQHF
>TRBD2|TRBV5-5|.|TRBJ2-1
TGTGCCAGCAACCCTAATGGAGCGGGGGGGCCCACCAATGAGCAGTTCTTC
CASNPNGAGGPTNEQFF
>.|TRBV10-3|.|TRBJ1-1
TGTGCCATCAGTGAGTCGAAAGGAGGGGATAAGAACACTGAAGCTTTCTTT
CAISESKGGDKNTEAFF
>TRBD2|TRBV5-4|few|TRBJ2-2
TGTGCCAGCAGCTTCGGTCTCCTAGCGGGGAGCCGGGAGCTGTTTTTT
CASSFGLLAGSRELFF
>TRBD1|TRBV27|.|TRBJ1-2
TGTGCCAGCAGTACATGGACAGGGGGCAATGGCTACACCTTC
CASSTWTGGNGYTF
>TRBD1|TRBV5-4|.|TRBJ1-2
TGTGCCAGCAGCGCGGGGGCAGGGGGCGGGGGCTACACCTTC
CASSAGAGGGGYTF
>.|TRBV25-1|.|TRBJ2-7
TGTGCCAGCAGCGAGACAGGAACCTACGAGCAGTACTTC
CASSETGTYEQYF
>TRBD2|TRBV5-1|.|TRBJ2-5
TGCGCCAGCAGCTTGGTAGCGGGGGTCCAAGAGACCCAGTACTTC
CASSLVAGVQETQYF
>.|TRBV21-1|.|TRBJ2-5
TGTGCCAGACCACCTGGGGCGTACCAAGAGACCCAGTACTTC
CARPPGAYQETQYF
>TRBD2|TRBV7-2|once|TRBJ2-1
TGTGCCAGCAGCTTAGGGTATAGCGGGGGGACAAATGAGCAGTTCTTC
CASSLGYSGGTNEQFF
>TRBD1|TRBV7-2|.|TRBJ1-4
TGTGCCAGCAGCTTATTAGGACAGGGGGCGCGGGAAAAACTGTTTTTT
CASSLLGQGAREKLFF